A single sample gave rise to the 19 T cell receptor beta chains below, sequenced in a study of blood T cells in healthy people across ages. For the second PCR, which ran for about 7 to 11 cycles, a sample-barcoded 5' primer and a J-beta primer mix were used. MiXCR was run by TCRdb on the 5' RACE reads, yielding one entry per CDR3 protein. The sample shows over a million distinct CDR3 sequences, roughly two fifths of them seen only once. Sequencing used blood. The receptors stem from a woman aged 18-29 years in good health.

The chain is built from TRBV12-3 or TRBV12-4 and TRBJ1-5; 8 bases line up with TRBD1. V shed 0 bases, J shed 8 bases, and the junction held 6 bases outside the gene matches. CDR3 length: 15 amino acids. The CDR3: CASSLAQDRVKPQHF. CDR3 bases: TGTGCCAGCAGTTTAGCTCAGGACAGGGTTAAGCCCCAGCATTTT.

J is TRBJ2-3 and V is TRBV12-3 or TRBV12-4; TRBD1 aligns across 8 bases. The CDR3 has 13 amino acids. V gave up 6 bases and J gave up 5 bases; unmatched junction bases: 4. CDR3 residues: CASRPDRGDTQYF. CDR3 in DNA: TGTGCCAGCAGACCTGACAGGGGAGATACGCAGTATTTT.

The CDR3 reads CASSLKGTSGGTSTDTQYF. The CDR3 bases are TGTGCCAGCAGCTTAAAGGGGACTAGCGGGGGGACTTCCACAGATACGCAGTATTTT. V and J are TRBV11-2 and TRBJ2-3, with 15 bases fitting TRBD2. The germline V gene encodes CDR1 SGHAT and CDR2 FQNNGV. J gave up 2 bases and V 2 bases, and 8 bases lay outside the gene matches. This CDR3 region has 19 residues. The full variable domain, rest sourced from reference TRBV11-2 and TRBJ2-3, is EAGVAQSPRYKIIEKRQSVAFWCNPISGHATLYWYQQILGQGPKLLIQFQNNGVVDDSQLPKDRFSAERLKGVDSTLKIQPAKLEDSAVYLCASSLKGTSGGTSTDTQYFGPGTRLTVL.

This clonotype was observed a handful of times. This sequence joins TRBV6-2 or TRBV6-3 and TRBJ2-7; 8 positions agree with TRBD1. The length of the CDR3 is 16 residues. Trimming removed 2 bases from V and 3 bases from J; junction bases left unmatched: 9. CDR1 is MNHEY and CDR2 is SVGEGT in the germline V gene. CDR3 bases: TGTGCCAGCAGTTACCGCGGACAGGGTTACCTCTACGAGCAGTACTTC. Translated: CASSYRGQGYLYEQYF.

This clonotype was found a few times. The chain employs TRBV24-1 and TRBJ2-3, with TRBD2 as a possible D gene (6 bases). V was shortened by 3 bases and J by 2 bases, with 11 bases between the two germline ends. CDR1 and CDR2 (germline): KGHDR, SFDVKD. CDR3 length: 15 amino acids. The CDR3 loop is CATSDAGRPTDTQYF. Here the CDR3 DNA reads TGTGCCACCAGTGATGCGGGACGCCCCACAGATACGCAGTATTTT.

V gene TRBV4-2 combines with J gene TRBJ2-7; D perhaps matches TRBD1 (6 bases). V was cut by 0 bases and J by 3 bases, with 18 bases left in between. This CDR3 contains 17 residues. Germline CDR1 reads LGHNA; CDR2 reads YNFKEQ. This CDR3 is CASSQEKAGVRGYEQYF. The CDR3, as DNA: TGTGCCAGCAGCCAAGAAAAGGCAGGGGTTCGGGGCTACGAGCAGTACTTC.

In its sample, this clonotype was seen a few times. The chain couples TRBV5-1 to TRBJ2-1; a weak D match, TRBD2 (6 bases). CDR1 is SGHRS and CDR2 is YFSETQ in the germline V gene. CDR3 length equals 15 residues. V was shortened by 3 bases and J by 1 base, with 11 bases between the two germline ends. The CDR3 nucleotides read TGCGCCAGCAGCTCGGGACTGGTTTCCTACAATGAGCAGTTCTTC. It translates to CASSSGLVSYNEQFF. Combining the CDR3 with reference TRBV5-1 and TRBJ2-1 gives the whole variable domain KAGVTQTPRYLIKTRGQQVTLSCSPISGHRSVSWYQQTPGQGLQFLFEYFSETQRNKGNFPGRFSGRQFSNSRSEMNVSTLELGDSALYLCASSSGLVSYNEQFFGPGTRLTVL.

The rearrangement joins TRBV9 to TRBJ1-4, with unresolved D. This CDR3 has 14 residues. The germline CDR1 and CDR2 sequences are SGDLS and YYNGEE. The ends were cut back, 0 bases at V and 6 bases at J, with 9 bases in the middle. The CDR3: CASSVGGNHEKLFF. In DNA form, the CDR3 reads TGTGCCAGCAGCGTAGGAGGCAACCATGAAAAACTGTTTTTT.

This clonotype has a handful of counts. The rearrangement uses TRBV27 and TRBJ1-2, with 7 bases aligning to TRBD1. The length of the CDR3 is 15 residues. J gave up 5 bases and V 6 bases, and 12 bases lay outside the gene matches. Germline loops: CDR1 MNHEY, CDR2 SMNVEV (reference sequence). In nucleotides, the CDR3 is TGTGCCAGCAGCTGGCAGAGGGACAGCCCTTATGGCTACACCTTC. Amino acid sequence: CASSWQRDSPYGYTF.

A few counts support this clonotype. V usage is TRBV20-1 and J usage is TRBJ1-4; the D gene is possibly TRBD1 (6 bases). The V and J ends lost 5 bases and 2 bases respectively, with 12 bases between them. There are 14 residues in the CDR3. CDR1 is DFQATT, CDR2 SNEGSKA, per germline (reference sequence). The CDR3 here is CSAPGTSTNEKLFF. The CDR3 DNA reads TGCAGTGCTCCTGGGACATCTACTAATGAAAAACTGTTTTTT.

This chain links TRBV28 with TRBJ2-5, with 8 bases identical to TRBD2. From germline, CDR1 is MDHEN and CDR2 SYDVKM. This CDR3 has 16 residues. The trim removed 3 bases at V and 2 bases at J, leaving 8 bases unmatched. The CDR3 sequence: CASSFTGGQEQETQYF. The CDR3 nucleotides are TGTGCCAGCAGTTTTACGGGAGGGCAAGAGCAAGAGACCCAGTACTTC.

Written as DNA, the CDR3 is TGCGCCAGCAGTGAGCCCACGGACAGGCCCTACGAGCAGTACTTC. It is translated as CASSEPTDRPYEQYF. The rearrangement links TRBV10-2 to TRBJ2-7; 7 bases agree with TRBD1. The CDR3 totals 15 residues. Germline CDR1 is WSHSY and CDR2 is SAAADI. The J segment lost 2 bases and the V segment lost 2 bases, leaving 6 bases of the junction unmatched.

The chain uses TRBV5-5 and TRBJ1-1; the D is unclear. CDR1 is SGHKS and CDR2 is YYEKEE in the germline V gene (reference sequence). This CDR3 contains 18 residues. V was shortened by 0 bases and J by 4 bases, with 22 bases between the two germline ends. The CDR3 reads CASSLAKGSWSSSTEAFF. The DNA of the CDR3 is TGTGCCAGCAGCTTGGCCAAGGGAAGTTGGTCCTCGAGCACTGAAGCTTTCTTT.

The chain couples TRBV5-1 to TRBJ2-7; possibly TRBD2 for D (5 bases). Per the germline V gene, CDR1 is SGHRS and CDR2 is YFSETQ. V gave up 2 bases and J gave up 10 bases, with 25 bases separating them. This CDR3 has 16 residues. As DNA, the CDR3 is TGCGCCAGCAGCTTTAGTTCGGCCGCAGGAGGAGAGGCCCAGTACTTC. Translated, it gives CASSFSSAAGGEAQYF.

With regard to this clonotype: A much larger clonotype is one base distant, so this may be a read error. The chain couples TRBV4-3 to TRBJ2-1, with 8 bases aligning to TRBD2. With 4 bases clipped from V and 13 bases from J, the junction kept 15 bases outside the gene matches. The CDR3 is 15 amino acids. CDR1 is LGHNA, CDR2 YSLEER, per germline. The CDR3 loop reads CASSLGLAEKETQFF. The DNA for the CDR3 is TGCGCCAGCAGCCTTGGACTAGCAGAGAAAGAGACCCAGTTCTTC.

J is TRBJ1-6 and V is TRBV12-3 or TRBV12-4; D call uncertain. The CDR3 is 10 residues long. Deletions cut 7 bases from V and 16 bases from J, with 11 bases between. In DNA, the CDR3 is TGTGCCAGCAAAGGCCCTGTTCTCCACTTT. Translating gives CASKGPVLHF.

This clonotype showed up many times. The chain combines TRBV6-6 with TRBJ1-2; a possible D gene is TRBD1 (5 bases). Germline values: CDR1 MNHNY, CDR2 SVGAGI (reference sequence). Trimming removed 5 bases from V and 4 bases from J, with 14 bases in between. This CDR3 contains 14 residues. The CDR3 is CASSQGPGRYGYTF. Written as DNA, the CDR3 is TGTGCCAGCAGTCAGGGACCTGGACGCTATGGCTACACCTTC.

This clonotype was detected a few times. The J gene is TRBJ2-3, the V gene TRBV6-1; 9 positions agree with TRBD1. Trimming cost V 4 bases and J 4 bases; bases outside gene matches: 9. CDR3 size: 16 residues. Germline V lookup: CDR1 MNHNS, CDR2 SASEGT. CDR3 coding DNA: TGTGCCAGCAGTGGGCTCGGGACAGGGAGAGCAGATACGCAGTATTTT. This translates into CASSGLGTGRADTQYF.

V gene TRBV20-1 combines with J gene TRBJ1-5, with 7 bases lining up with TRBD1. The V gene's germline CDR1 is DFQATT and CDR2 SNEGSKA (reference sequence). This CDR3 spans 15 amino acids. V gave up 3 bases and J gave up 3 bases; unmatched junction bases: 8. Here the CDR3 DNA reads TGCAGTGCTAGGAATCCAGGGGGATTCAATCAGCCCCAGCATTTT. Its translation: CSARNPGGFNQPQHF.